This entry lists 28 T cell receptor beta chains sequenced from one sample in a study of radiation and T cells in renal cell carcinoma. Indicated time point: blood 4 weeks post-SBRT, at nephrectomy. The sample's treatment: 15 Gy SBRT to primary tumor, nephrectomy 4 weeks later. The repertoire was sequenced with immunoSEQ multiplex PCR; TCRdb's copy has only in-frame clones and lacks some. The top ten clones hold 11% of a sample with fewer than 200,000 clones, roughly nine tenths of them seen once. The starting material was blood, obtained from a patient whose treatment included radiotherapy and nephrectomy. These receptors all stem from a woman aged 45-59 years with renal cell carcinoma.

The rearrangement joins TRBV6-5 to TRBJ1-4; possibly TRBD1 for D (5 bases). Germline V gives CDR1 MNHEY, CDR2 SVGAGI. Trimming took 2 bases from V and 8 from J, leaving 15 bases between them. The CDR3 sequence is 15 residues long. CDR3 nucleotide sequence: TGTGCCAGCAGTTACGGGACTGCGCGTAGGGAAAAACTGTTTTTT. The encoded protein is CASSYGTARREKLFF.

The V call is TRBV6-5, the J call TRBJ1-6, with TRBD1 as a possible D gene (6 bases). Germline V CDR1 and CDR2: MNHEY, SVGAGI. This CDR3 has 15 amino acids. V lost 0 bases and J lost 7, with 10 bases in between. The CDR3 loop is CASSYSPGVNSPLHF. As DNA, the CDR3 is TGTGCCAGCAGTTACTCGCCAGGGGTCAATTCACCCCTCCACTTT.

This chain joins TRBV5-4 and TRBJ2-7, with a weak D call TRBD2 (7 bases). The length of the CDR3 is 14 residues. Germline V gene sequence: CDR1 SGHNT, CDR2 YYREEE (reference sequence). Trimming removed 0 bases from V and 5 bases from J, with 12 bases in between. The chain's CDR3 is CASSLDGGHNEQYF. The CDR3 DNA reads TGTGCCAGCAGCTTGGACGGGGGGCACAACGAGCAGTACTTC.

The chain employs TRBV11-2 and TRBJ1-1; 8 nucleotides align to TRBD1. Germline CDR1 reads SGHAT; CDR2 reads FQNNGV. V shed 5 bases, J shed 3 bases, and the junction held 2 bases outside the gene matches. CDR3 length: 13 residues. CDR3 in DNA: TGTGCCAGCAGCACGGACAGGGACACTGAAGCTTTCTTT. Translation: CASSTDRDTEAFF.

The chain joins TRBV9 to TRBJ1-6; D not certain. Germline lookup yields CDR1 SGDLS and CDR2 YYNGEE. V lost 0 bases and J lost 4, with 8 bases in between. This CDR3 is built from 15 residues. The CDR3 protein is CASSVVPEYNSPLHF. The CDR3 nucleotides read TGTGCCAGCAGCGTAGTGCCGGAATATAATTCACCCCTCCACTTT. Complete variable domain (other parts from reference TRBV9 and TRBJ1-6): DSGVTQTPKHLITATGQRVTLRCSPRSGDLSVYWYQQSLDQGLQFLIQYYNGEERAKGNILERFSAQQFPDLHSELNLSSLELGDSALYFCASSVVPEYNSPLHFGNGTRLTVT.

The CDR3 DNA reads TGCGCCAGCAGAAAAATTTGGGTAGGGACTAGTCCACAAGAGACCCAGTACTTC. Translation: CASRKIWVGTSPQETQYF. V gene TRBV5-1 combines with J gene TRBJ2-5, with 8 positions matching TRBD2. Germline values: CDR1 SGHRS, CDR2 YFSETQ. Trimming removed 5 bases from V and 2 bases from J; junction bases left unmatched: 17. This CDR3 comprises 18 residues. Full variable domain (rest looked up from reference TRBV5-1 and TRBJ2-5): KAGVTQTPRYLIKTRGQQVTLSCSPISGHRSVSWYQQTPGQGLQFLFEYFSETQRNKGNFPGRFSGRQFSNSRSEMNVSTLELGDSALYLCASRKIWVGTSPQETQYFGPGTRLLVL.

V usage is TRBV6-9 and J usage is TRBJ1-5, with 8 positions matching TRBD1. Per germline, CDR1 MNHGY and CDR2 SVAAGI. There are 18 residues in the CDR3. V lost 11 bases, J lost 0 bases, and 18 bases stayed unmatched. The DNA of the CDR3 is TGTGCCCCTACGGACAGGGATGTAGTTCGGTATAGCAATCAGCCCCAGCATTTT. It codes for CAPTDRDVVRYSNQPQHF.

The chain is built from TRBV5-1 and TRBJ2-2; D might be TRBD1 (5 bases). This CDR3 is built from 16 residues. V lost 1 base and J lost 1, with 11 bases in between. Germline loops: CDR1 SGHRS, CDR2 YFSETQ. CDR3 in amino acids: CASSLLQGLNTGELFF. In DNA form, the CDR3 reads TGCGCCAGCAGCTTGTTGCAGGGATTGAACACCGGGGAGCTGTTTTTT.

The chain carries TRBV27 and TRBJ1-4; D might be TRBD1 (5 bases). Germline V gene sequence: CDR1 MNHEY, CDR2 SMNVEV (reference sequence). The CDR3 covers 16 residues. Trimming shortened V by 5 bases and J by 2 bases, and 15 bases separated the two germline ends. CDR3 in amino acids: CASSISSGYTNEKLFF. The CDR3 DNA is TGTGCCAGCAGTATCTCCTCAGGGTACACTAATGAAAAACTGTTTTTT.

The chain's CDR3 is CASSRGNYGYTF. The CDR3 DNA sequence: TGTGCCAGTAGTAGGGGTAACTATGGCTACACCTTC. This chain joins TRBV19 and TRBJ1-2, with D unresolved. Germline V gene lookup returns CDR1 LNHDA and CDR2 SQIVND (reference sequence). The V end was cut by 4 bases, the J end by 1 base, with 4 bases between. CDR3 length: 12 amino acids.

This sequence joins TRBV7-3 and TRBJ2-6; D tentatively fits TRBD1 or TRBD2 (5 bases each). V was trimmed by 5 bases and J by 3 bases, leaving 8 bases between them. CDR1 and CDR2 (germline): SGHTA, FQGTGA. The CDR3 loop spans 14 amino acids. The CDR3 sequence: CASSPGSGANVLTF. The CDR3 bases are TGTGCCAGCAGCCCAGGGAGTGGGGCCAACGTCCTGACTTTC.

The count of this clone is one. J is TRBJ2-2 and V is TRBV5-1, with TRBD2 matching 10 bases. Unmatched junction bases numbered 7, after V lost 4 bases and J lost 1 base. This CDR3 is built from 17 residues. Germline lookup yields CDR1 SGHRS and CDR2 YFSETQ. Here the CDR3 DNA reads TGCGCCAGCAGCCAAGCGGGGGGGACCTGGAACACCGGGGAGCTGTTTTTT. This codes for CASSQAGGTWNTGELFF.

The V and J genes are TRBV6-5 and TRBJ1-2; TRBD1 is a possible D gene (5 bases). Per the germline V gene, CDR1 is MNHEY and CDR2 is SVGAGI. Trimming took 6 bases from V and 2 from J, leaving 13 bases between them. The CDR3 length is 14 residues. CDR3 nucleotide sequence: TGTGCCAGCAGGGAAACAGGTTCGAACTATGGCTACACCTTC. Translation: CASRETGSNYGYTF.

The rearrangement uses TRBV18 and TRBJ2-7, with D perhaps matching TRBD1 or TRBD2 (5 bases each). Germline V gene sequence: CDR1 KGHSH, CDR2 LQKENI. V was trimmed by 6 bases and J by 6 bases, leaving 15 bases between them. The CDR3 is 13 amino acids. CDR3 in DNA: TGTGCCAGCTCCCAGGGAGCATCGGGCGAGCAGTACTTC. As protein: CASSQGASGEQYF.

CDR3 protein: CASSIVWGSGRNTEAFF. The CDR3 DNA is TGTGCCAGTAGTATAGTTTGGGGGTCGGGAAGGAACACTGAAGCTTTCTTT. V is TRBV19 and J is TRBJ1-1; tentatively, D is TRBD1 (5 bases). The CDR3 covers 17 residues. V lost 1 base to trimming and J lost 1 base, with 16 bases between them. Per the germline V gene, CDR1 is LNHDA and CDR2 is SQIVND (reference sequence).

This clone has a count of ten or more. The V call is TRBV4-2, the J call TRBJ1-1; D perhaps matches TRBD1 (5 bases). Looked up from germline, CDR1 is LGHNA and CDR2 is YNFKEQ. This CDR3 has 16 residues. V shed 4 bases and J shed 0 bases, with 15 bases lying between them. In DNA form, the CDR3 reads TGTGCCAGCAGCCCTTCCTCGACAGAAGTGAACACTGAAGCTTTCTTT. Protein sequence: CASSPSSTEVNTEAFF.

The chain recombines TRBV6-5 with TRBJ1-1, with D uncertain. CDR1 is MNHEY and CDR2 is SVGAGI in the germline V gene. Trimming took 0 bases from V and 0 from J, leaving 11 bases between them. CDR3 size: 16 residues. The CDR3 DNA is TGTGCCAGCAGTTACTCGAACAGCAACATGAACACTGAAGCTTTCTTT. Translation: CASSYSNSNMNTEAFF.

The genes are TRBV27 and TRBJ2-7; TRBD1 might be the D (5 bases). Germline V gene data show CDR1 as MNHEY and CDR2 as SMNVEV (reference sequence). CDR3 length equals 13 residues. V shed 10 bases and J shed 0 bases, with 13 bases lying between them. The CDR3 DNA follows: TGTGCCACCGGTGACAGCTACTCCTACGAGCAGTACTTC. It yields the protein CATGDSYSYEQYF.

V gene TRBV29-1 combines with J gene TRBJ1-4; D is unresolved. This CDR3 has 13 residues. Germline assignment: CDR1 SQVTM and CDR2 ANQGSEA. V was shortened by 6 bases and J by 3 bases, with 11 bases between the two germline ends. The CDR3 DNA reads as TGCAGCGTCGGGGTACAAGCTAATGAAAAACTGTTTTTT. Protein product: CSVGVQANEKLFF.

The genes are TRBV19 and TRBJ2-1; D is unclear. The V and J ends lost 7 bases and 7 bases respectively, with 17 bases between them. The CDR3 consists of 14 residues. Germline CDR1 LNHDA, CDR2 SQIVND (reference sequence). CDR3 sequence (DNA): TGTGCCAGTACGGTTCAGAACGGGCAAAATGAGCAGTTCTTC. Its translation is CASTVQNGQNEQFF.

J is TRBJ2-5 and V is TRBV29-1; D may be TRBD1 (6 bases). V was pared by 4 bases and J by 6 bases, with 12 bases between. Looked up from germline, CDR1 is SQVTM and CDR2 is ANQGSEA. This CDR3 is 12 amino acids long. CDR3 sequence: CSVADSRKTQYF. CDR3 sequence (DNA): TGCAGCGTTGCGGACAGTAGGAAGACCCAGTACTTC.

The chain links TRBV5-1 to TRBJ1-1; D perhaps matches TRBD1 (5 bases). The V gene's germline CDR1 is SGHRS and CDR2 YFSETQ. The CDR3 totals 15 residues. V lost 2 bases, J lost 7 bases, and 18 bases lay in between. Written as DNA, the CDR3 is TGCGCCAGCAGCTTCAACGGTGGCAGGGAAAATGAAGCTTTCTTT. As protein: CASSFNGGRENEAFF. The entire variable domain, with the rest obtained from reference TRBV5-1 and TRBJ1-1, is as follows: KAGVTQTPRYLIKTRGQQVTLSCSPISGHRSVSWYQQTPGQGLQFLFEYFSETQRNKGNFPGRFSGRQFSNSRSEMNVSTLELGDSALYLCASSFNGGRENEAFFGQGTRLTVV.

The chain uses TRBV6-1 and TRBJ1-5, with 8 bases matching TRBD1. CDR3 size: 15 residues. The germline V gene encodes CDR1 MNHNS and CDR2 SASEGT. The trim removed 5 bases at V and 4 bases at J, leaving 7 bases unmatched. Written as DNA, the CDR3 is TGTGCCAGCAGTCCTGCGACAGGGGCAAATCAGCCCCAGCATTTT. This translates into CASSPATGANQPQHF.

V is TRBV5-8 and J is TRBJ2-5, with a possible D match to TRBD1 (6 bases). Trimming removed 2 bases at V and 7 bases at J, with 9 bases between. Germline CDR1 and CDR2: SGHTS and YDEGEE. There are 12 residues in the CDR3. DNA for the CDR3: TGTGCCAGCAGCTTCAGGGGACGGACCCAGTACTTC. Translated, it gives CASSFRGRTQYF.

This chain links TRBV7-9 with TRBJ1-3; D ambiguous. The CDR3 covers 14 residues. Germline V gene data show CDR1 as SEHNR and CDR2 as FQNEAQ (reference sequence). Trimming left V 6 bases short and J 3 bases short, with 12 bases between. The CDR3 DNA reads TGTGCCAGCAGGGACCTAGATCTTGGAAACACCATATATTTT. Protein product: CASRDLDLGNTIYF.

The V gene is TRBV9, the J gene TRBJ2-1; the match to TRBD2 covers 12 bases. CDR1 is SGDLS, CDR2 YYNGEE, per germline. After removal of 4 bases from V and 6 bases from J, the junction contained 5 bases not matched to a gene. The length of the CDR3 is 15 residues. Written as DNA, the CDR3 is TGTGCCAGCAGCTGGACTAGCGGGGTAGTCAATGAGCAGTTCTTC. Amino acid sequence: CASSWTSGVVNEQFF.

The chain links TRBV7-2 to TRBJ1-1, with a possible D match to TRBD1 (6 bases). The CDR3 runs 14 residues. Trimming left V 0 bases short and J 7 bases short, with 12 bases between. Per the germline V gene, CDR1 is SGHTA and CDR2 is FQGNSA. The CDR3 bases are TGTGCCAGCAGCTTAGCGCAAGGACAGTATGAAGCTTTCTTT. This encodes CASSLAQGQYEAFF.

CDR3 loop: CAWSTGGNQPQHF. DNA of the CDR3: TGTGCCTGGAGTACGGGGGGCAATCAGCCCCAGCATTTT. V gene TRBV30 combines with J gene TRBJ1-5; TRBD1 might be the D (5 bases). Germline lookup yields CDR1 GTSNPN and CDR2 SVGIG (reference sequence). The CDR3 runs 13 residues. V lost 2 bases and J 2 bases, leaving 7 bases between the germline ends.